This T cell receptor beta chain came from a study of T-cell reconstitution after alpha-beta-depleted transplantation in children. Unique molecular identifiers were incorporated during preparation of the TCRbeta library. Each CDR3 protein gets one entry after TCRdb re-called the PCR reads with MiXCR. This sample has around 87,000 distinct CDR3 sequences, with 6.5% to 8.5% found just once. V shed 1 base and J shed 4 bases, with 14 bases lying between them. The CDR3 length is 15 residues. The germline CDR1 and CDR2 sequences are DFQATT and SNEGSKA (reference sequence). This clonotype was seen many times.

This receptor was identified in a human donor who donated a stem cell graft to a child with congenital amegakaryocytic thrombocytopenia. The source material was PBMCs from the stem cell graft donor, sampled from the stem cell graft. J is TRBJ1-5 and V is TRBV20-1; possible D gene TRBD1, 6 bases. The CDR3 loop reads CSARGPGGQNQPQHF. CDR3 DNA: TGCAGTGCTAGAGGCCCGGGGGGCCAGAATCAGCCCCAGCATTTT.